Only a few counts were recorded for the clone carrying this T cell receptor beta chain. This entry is derived from a study of CD8+ T cells in alopecia areata. RNA was extracted and reverse transcribed into cDNA as the sequencing template. The assay was immunoSEQ multiplex PCR, and TCRdb's table has in-frame clones only and misses some. The sample carries 150,000 or so clones, approximately 50% recorded once. Sequencing was performed on CD4+ T cells sorted from blood. The clonotype comes from a human donor with alopecia areata.

As DNA, the CDR3 is TGTGCCAGTAGAAAACAGGGGTTCGAGGTTAAGCTCGGGGAGCTGTTTTTT. Translating gives CASRKQGFEVKLGELFF. This chain connects TRBV19 to TRBJ2-2; 7 bases fit TRBD1. Germline assignment: CDR1 LNHDA and CDR2 SQIVND (reference sequence). Trimming removed 6 bases from V and 7 bases from J; junction bases left unmatched: 17. CDR3 size: 17 residues.